The 29 T cell receptor beta chains below were found in one sample sequenced in a study of siplizumab effects on memory and regulatory T cells. What these receptors recognize is not known. The cells of the mixed lymphocyte reaction underwent a roughly 6-day coculture at 37°C. TCRdb keeps only in-frame clones here, not all; method: immunoSEQ multiplex PCR. The sample includes under 20,000 clones, around 42% of them seen just once. Sequenced input: CFSE-low (dividing) CD4+ T cells sorted from an allogeneic mixed lymphocyte reaction. These receptors all stem from a human donor in good health; the cells came from an allogeneic mixed lymphocyte reaction.

The rearrangement uses TRBV2 and TRBJ1-2; D is undetermined. The CDR3 is 12 amino acids. Trimming took off 2 bases at V and 5 bases at J, with 6 bases between the two ends. CDR1 is SNHLY and CDR2 is FYNNEI in the germline V gene. CDR3 coding DNA: TGTGCCAGCAGTGAAAGCGGGTATGGCTACACCTTC. It specifies CASSESGYGYTF.

The chain couples TRBV5-4 to TRBJ2-3; the match to TRBD1 covers 8 bases. CDR1 and CDR2 (germline): SGHNT, YYREEE (reference sequence). The CDR3 is made up of 13 amino acids. The V gene end was trimmed by 4 bases and the J gene end by 4 bases; junction bases not matched to a gene: 2. The CDR3 sequence is CASSPDRADTQYF. CDR3 in DNA: TGTGCCAGCAGCCCGGACAGGGCAGATACGCAGTATTTT.

This clone has a handful of counts. The chain couples TRBV5-1 to TRBJ1-1, with TRBD1 matching 7 bases. In germline, CDR1 is SGHRS, CDR2 YFSETQ. J gave up 4 bases and V 4 bases, and 4 bases lay outside the gene matches. The CDR3 extends over 13 amino acids. In DNA, the CDR3 is TGCGCCAGCAGCCGACAGGGCGGCACTGAAGCTTTCTTT. It translates to CASSRQGGTEAFF.

The chain is built from TRBV27 and TRBJ2-7; TRBD2 matches at 9 bases. The V segment lost 8 bases and the J segment 2 bases; nucleotides outside the gene matches: 7. CDR1 is MNHEY and CDR2 is SMNVEV in the germline V gene (reference sequence). CDR3 length: 14 amino acids. CDR3 amino acids: CASGVPSGTYEQYF. The DNA of the CDR3 is TGTGCCAGCGGGGTGCCTAGCGGGACCTACGAGCAGTACTTC.

This clone is termed large (0.1 to 1%). The V gene is TRBV10-1, the J gene TRBJ1-4; the D is unclear. This CDR3 contains 13 residues. Trimming stripped 6 bases from V and 6 bases from J, with 11 bases between. The germline CDR1 and CDR2 sequences are WNHNN and SYGVQD (reference sequence). The CDR3 loop reads CASSDGTDEKLFF. The DNA of the CDR3 is TGCGCCAGCAGCGACGGAACAGATGAAAAACTGTTTTTT.

The V and J genes are TRBV7-3 and TRBJ1-5; D gene unclear. The CDR3 loop spans 11 amino acids. The V end was cut by 2 bases, the J end by 15 bases, with 11 bases between. CDR1 and CDR2 from the germline V gene are SGHTA and FQGTGA. CDR3 loop: CASSLSGLTHF. For the CDR3, the DNA is TGTGCCAGCAGCTTATCAGGTTTAACGCATTTT.

This clone was detected only a few times. This sequence joins TRBV7-2 and TRBJ2-3; no firm D call. V lost 5 bases to trimming and J lost 2 bases, with 8 bases between them. This CDR3 is 13 amino acids long. Germline V gives CDR1 SGHTA, CDR2 FQGNSA. The CDR3 bases are TGTGCCAGCAGCCAGCCAGTCACAGATACGCAGTATTTT. Protein: CASSQPVTDTQYF. Drawing the rest from reference TRBV7-2 and TRBJ2-3, the complete variable domain is GAGVSQSPSNKVTEKGKDVELRCDPISGHTALYWYRQSLGQGLEFLIYFQGNSAPDKSGLPSDRFSAERTGGSVSTLTIQRTQQEDSAVYLCASSQPVTDTQYFGPGTRLTVL.

In this sample, this clone turned up once. The chain carries TRBV28 and TRBJ1-5; 8 bases match TRBD1. This CDR3 has 15 amino acids. Germline V lookup: CDR1 MDHEN, CDR2 SYDVKM. With V trimmed by 5 bases and J by 6 bases, 9 bases remained unmatched. CDR3 nucleotides: TGTGCCAGCAGTCTTGTCACAGGGGGACGTCAGCCCCAGCATTTT. Translated, it gives CASSLVTGGRQPQHF.

This sequence joins TRBV30 and TRBJ2-1, with 8 bases that match TRBD2. V trimming: 0 bases; J trimming: 8 bases; junction bases outside the gene matches: 6. The CDR3 is made up of 14 amino acids. Germline CDR1 GTSNPN, CDR2 SVGIG (reference sequence). The CDR3 nucleotides are TGTGCCTGGAGTGTCGGGGGGGCCATGGATGAGCAGTTCTTC. Protein sequence: CAWSVGGAMDEQFF.

This clone was counted a few times. The rearrangement uses TRBV7-9 and TRBJ1-1; D remains ambiguous. Germline V gene lookup returns CDR1 SEHNR and CDR2 FQNEAQ (reference sequence). This CDR3 is built from 15 residues. The V gene lost 3 bases and the J gene lost 1 base, with 12 bases spanning the gap. The CDR3, as DNA: TGTGCCAGCAGCTTTAGGCTGAAGGGGAACACTGAAGCTTTCTTT. Encoded protein: CASSFRLKGNTEAFF.

For the CDR3, the DNA is TGTGCCAGCAGCGTAGAAGCGAGGTACAATGAGCAGTTCTTC. This encodes CASSVEARYNEQFF. The rearrangement links TRBV9 to TRBJ2-1; D unresolved. V was shortened by 0 bases and J by 4 bases, with 8 bases between the two germline ends. CDR3 length: 14 amino acids. Germline V gene lookup returns CDR1 SGDLS and CDR2 YYNGEE. The full variable domain, with the rest looked up from reference TRBV9 and TRBJ2-1, is DSGVTQTPKHLITATGQRVTLRCSPRSGDLSVYWYQQSLDQGLQFLIQYYNGEERAKGNILERFSAQQFPDLHSELNLSSLELGDSALYFCASSVEARYNEQFFGPGTRLTVL.

The chain is built from TRBV6-1 and TRBJ1-2, with D possibly TRBD1 on 6 matching bases. Germline CDR1 MNHNS, CDR2 SASEGT. This CDR3 contains 14 residues. V lost 5 bases, J lost 4 bases, and 14 bases lay in between. The CDR3 protein is CASSPLGGPYGYTF. In nucleotides, the CDR3 is TGTGCCAGCAGTCCCCTGGGGGGGCCCTATGGCTACACCTTC.

The V gene is TRBV2, the J gene TRBJ1-6; no clear D. The CDR3 is 12 residues long. Germline V gene sequence: CDR1 SNHLY, CDR2 FYNNEI. V lost 6 bases to trimming and J lost 14 bases, with 14 bases between them. CDR3 protein: CASSRDYPTLHF. CDR3 in DNA: TGTGCCAGCAGCCGGGATTACCCAACCCTCCACTTT. Full variable domain (outside the CDR3, taken from reference TRBV2 and TRBJ1-6): EPEVTQTPSHQVTQMGQEVILRCVPISNHLYFYWYRQILGQKVEFLVSFYNNEISEKSEIFDDQFSVERPDGSNFTLKIRSTKLEDSAMYFCASSRDYPTLHFGNGTRLTVT.

The chain joins TRBV6-6 to TRBJ1-3, with TRBD1 identical over 10 bases. Germline V gene sequence: CDR1 MNHNY, CDR2 SVGAGI (reference sequence). There are 15 residues in the CDR3. The V segment lost 4 bases and the J segment 1 base; nucleotides outside the gene matches: 1. CDR3 nucleotides: TGTGCCAGCAGTTTGGGACAGGGGTCTGGAAACACCATATATTTT. It codes for CASSLGQGSGNTIYF.

This clone was seen more than once but under ten times. The CDR3 nucleotides are TGTGCCAGCAGTTTAGGGGGGGACAGGTACCACGAGCAGTACTTC. Protein sequence: CASSLGGDRYHEQYF. The rearrangement uses TRBV28 and TRBJ2-7, with TRBD1 as a possible D gene (8 bases). Between the trimmed V and J ends, which lost 2 bases and 5 bases, there was a span of 16 bases. Germline assignment: CDR1 MDHEN and CDR2 SYDVKM. The CDR3 length is 15 residues.

This clone was seen more than once but under ten times. The chain is built from TRBV7-3 and TRBJ2-5; no definite D call. This CDR3 region has 15 residues. V gave up 2 bases and J gave up 5 bases, with 15 bases separating them. Germline values: CDR1 SGHTA, CDR2 FQGTGA. CDR3 residues: CASSLLRTSKETQYF. DNA of the CDR3: TGTGCCAGCAGCTTATTACGGACGAGCAAGGAGACCCAGTACTTC.

This clone has a handful of counts. The chain combines TRBV7-6 with TRBJ2-3; possible D gene TRBD1, 5 bases. The CDR3 consists of 13 residues. Germline V gene lookup returns CDR1 SGHVS and CDR2 FNYEAQ. V was clipped by 5 bases and J by 2 bases, with 8 bases between them. The CDR3 here is CASSLQVTDTQYF. CDR3 sequence (DNA): TGTGCCAGCAGCCTACAGGTCACAGATACGCAGTATTTT.

The V and J genes are TRBV7-7 and TRBJ2-7, with D hard to call. The DNA matches TRBJ2-5 better at its end, which makes the J call doubtful. The germline V gene encodes CDR1 SSHAT and CDR2 FNYEAQ (reference sequence). The CDR3 spans 13 residues. As DNA, the CDR3 is TGTGCCAGCAGCTTAGGGAATTCAGAGACCCAGTACTTC. It encodes CASSLGNSETQYF.

This clone occurred a few times. The rearrangement links TRBV7-2 to TRBJ2-3, with unresolved D. The CDR3 consists of 13 residues. Trimming left V 2 bases short and J 4 bases short, with 7 bases between. Germline CDR1 reads SGHTA; CDR2 reads FQGNSA. CDR3 loop: CASSLYTSDTQYF. The DNA of the CDR3 is TGTGCCAGCAGCTTATATACTTCAGATACGCAGTATTTT.

This clone was recorded once. The V gene is TRBV11-3, the J gene TRBJ2-5; 10 positions match TRBD1. Trimming cost V 8 bases and J 8 bases; bases outside gene matches: 8. The germline gives CDR1 SGHNT, CDR2 YENEEA. The CDR3 covers 13 residues. CDR3 amino acids: CASRGQGEETQYF. DNA for the CDR3: TGTGCCAGCCGAGGACAGGGGGAGGAAACCCAGTACTTC.

This clone showed up just a few times. The V call is TRBV4-3, the J call TRBJ2-3; TRBD1 matches at 12 bases. CDR1 and CDR2 (germline): LGHNA, YSLEER. The J segment lost 4 bases and the V segment lost 4 bases, leaving 3 bases of the junction unmatched. The CDR3 length is 15 residues. The CDR3 here is CASSPGTGGPDTQYF. DNA for the CDR3: TGCGCCAGCAGCCCCGGGACAGGGGGCCCAGATACGCAGTATTTT.

This clone was recorded a few times. The CDR3 region has the DNA TGTGCCAGCAGGACCAGGGTATCGGATAATTCACCCCTCCACTTT. It encodes CASRTRVSDNSPLHF. The chain joins TRBV6-6 to TRBJ1-6; tentative D call: TRBD1 (5 bases). The CDR3 length is 15 residues. Trimming pared 6 bases from V and 5 bases from J, leaving 14 bases between. In germline, CDR1 is MNHNY, CDR2 SVGAGI (reference sequence).

The chain uses TRBV7-3 and TRBJ2-3; the D is unclear. Trimming removed 1 base from V and 6 bases from J, with 14 bases in between. CDR1 and CDR2 from the germline V gene are SGHTA and FQGTGA. CDR3 size: 15 residues. The CDR3: CASSLNPPGIDTQYF. CDR3 in DNA: TGTGCCAGCAGCTTAAACCCGCCCGGTATCGATACGCAGTATTTT. The full variable domain, completed using reference TRBV7-3 and TRBJ2-3, is GAGVSQTPSNKVTEKGKYVELRCDPISGHTALYWYRQSLGQGPEFLIYFQGTGAADDSGLPNDRFFAVRPEGSVSTLKIQRTERGDSAVYLCASSLNPPGIDTQYFGPGTRLTVL.

The chain joins TRBV29-1 to TRBJ1-2; the match to TRBD1 covers 7 bases. The junction had 7 bases not matched to a gene; V was cut back by 7 bases and J by 8 bases. Germline CDR1 is SQVTM and CDR2 is ANQGSEA. This CDR3 contains 11 residues. In DNA, the CDR3 is TGCAGCGCCGAGGGGGCGCAGGGCTACACCTTC. Its translation is CSAEGAQGYTF.

The CDR3, as DNA: TGCGCCAGCAGCTCATGGACAGGGGCCAGCACAGATACGCAGTATTTT. Translation gives CASSSWTGASTDTQYF. The genes are TRBV5-1 and TRBJ2-3; 9 bases line up with TRBD1. Germline V gene data show CDR1 as SGHRS and CDR2 as YFSETQ. CDR3 size: 16 residues. The junction had 5 bases not matched to a gene; V was cut back by 3 bases and J by 0 bases.

On this clone: The junction departs from the called germline gene at one end, perhaps through a read error. J is TRBJ2-7 and V is TRBV10-3; 7 nucleotides agree with TRBD2. The CDR3 loop spans 15 amino acids. Germline V lookup: CDR1 ENHRY, CDR2 SYGVKD. CDR3 sequence: CASSPMGGALSEQYF. CDR3 nucleotide sequence: TGTGCCAGCAGTCCGATGGGAGGGGCCCTCTCCGAGCAGTACTTC.

The chain recombines TRBV6-4 with TRBJ2-1; 9 bases are shared with TRBD1. Germline V gene data show CDR1 as MRHNA and CDR2 as SNTAGT. Trimming cost V 4 bases and J 8 bases; bases outside gene matches: 9. The CDR3 extends over 15 amino acids. The CDR3: CASSVGQGNIYEQFF. The CDR3 coding sequence is TGTGCCAGCAGTGTAGGACAGGGGAATATTTATGAGCAGTTCTTC.

This clone was observed once. The V call is TRBV4-2, the J call TRBJ2-3; possible D gene TRBD2, 6 bases. Germline assignment: CDR1 LGHNA and CDR2 YNFKEQ. The germline V and J ends were trimmed by 0 bases and 3 bases, with 7 bases remaining between them. The CDR3 is 14 residues long. CDR3 sequence: CASSQDGGTDTQYF. CDR3 nucleotides: TGTGCCAGCAGCCAAGATGGAGGGACAGATACGCAGTATTTT.

This sequence joins TRBV6-5 and TRBJ2-2; 7 nucleotides line up with TRBD1. The V gene's germline CDR1 is MNHEY and CDR2 SVGAGI. The trim removed 7 bases at V and 3 bases at J, leaving 5 bases unmatched. This CDR3 has 14 amino acids. CDR3 protein: CASNDRVDTGELFF. The CDR3 DNA is TGTGCCAGCAACGACAGGGTGGACACCGGGGAGCTGTTTTTT.